Listed below are T cell receptor beta chains from one sample, sequenced in a study of blood T cell repertoires in COVID-19. This table comes from immunoSEQ multiplex PCR, and its TCRdb copy is limited to in-frame clones, with some not included. The sample holds approximately 250,000 clones, more than 70% seen once. The specimen was PBMCs or T cells enriched from blood (not recorded which). The origin of the receptors is a woman in her 40s with acute COVID-19. Both conserved end residues are part of each CDR3. Each record gives: clone size, D gene, V gene, J gene, CDR3 DNA, CDR3 protein. A D gene is named only where the DNA matches it firmly. Clone size is given for some rows only: seen once, a few or many times, or a class if the clone is expanded.

abundance: .
d_gene: .
v_gene: TRBV7-9
j_gene: TRBJ2-3
CDR3nt: TGTGCCAGCAGTTCGGGGGCCAGGGGGACAACAGATACGCAGTATTTT
CDR3aa: CASSSGARGTTDTQYF

abundance: .
d_gene: .
v_gene: TRBV11-2
j_gene: TRBJ1-2
CDR3nt: TGTGCCAGCAGCTCAACCCCAGGGCCTAACTATGGCTACACCTTC
CDR3aa: CASSSTPGPNYGYTF

abundance: .
d_gene: .
v_gene: TRBV9
j_gene: TRBJ2-3
CDR3nt: TGTGCCAGCAGCGTTCAGCAGGGATTTTTCGCAGATACGCAGTATTTT
CDR3aa: CASSVQQGFFADTQYF

abundance: .
d_gene: .
v_gene: TRBV2
j_gene: TRBJ1-6
CDR3nt: TGTGCCAACACGAGACAGCTTAATTCACCCCTCCACTTT
CDR3aa: CANTRQLNSPLHF

abundance: .
d_gene: .
v_gene: TRBV11-2
j_gene: TRBJ1-2
CDR3nt: TGTGCCAGCAGCTCCCCGCGGGCGGGTAACTATGGCTACACCTTC
CDR3aa: CASSSPRAGNYGYTF

abundance: .
d_gene: TRBD1
v_gene: TRBV7-2
j_gene: TRBJ1-2
CDR3nt: TGTGCCAGCAGGGCGGGACAGGGAATCTATGGCTACACCTTC
CDR3aa: CASRAGQGIYGYTF

abundance: .
d_gene: TRBD1
v_gene: TRBV2
j_gene: TRBJ1-6
CDR3nt: TGTGCCAGCAGTGAGAGGGGGACAGGGAGGGGGCCCCTCCACTTT
CDR3aa: CASSERGTGRGPLHF

abundance: once
d_gene: TRBD1
v_gene: TRBV5-6
j_gene: TRBJ2-7
CDR3nt: TGTGCCAGCAGCTCGTGGGACAGCGACTACGAGCAGTACTTC
CDR3aa: CASSSWDSDYEQYF

abundance: .
d_gene: TRBD1
v_gene: TRBV28
j_gene: TRBJ1-6
CDR3nt: TGTGCCACTGACAGGGTTAATTCACCCCTCCACTTT
CDR3aa: CATDRVNSPLHF

abundance: .
d_gene: .
v_gene: TRBV28
j_gene: TRBJ2-1
CDR3nt: TGTGCCAGCAGTTTTGTCCAAACCTTGGGCCCTGAGCAGTTCTTC
CDR3aa: CASSFVQTLGPEQFF

abundance: .
d_gene: TRBD2
v_gene: TRBV7-9
j_gene: TRBJ2-2
CDR3nt: TGTGCCAGCAGCGGGGGTGGTAGCGGGAGACACACCGGGGAGCTGTTTTTT
CDR3aa: CASSGGGSGRHTGELFF

abundance: .
d_gene: TRBD1
v_gene: TRBV7-9
j_gene: TRBJ1-5
CDR3nt: TGTGCCAGCAGCTTAGCTGGGACAGGGATGAGCAATCAGCCCCAGCATTTT
CDR3aa: CASSLAGTGMSNQPQHF

abundance: .
d_gene: TRBD1
v_gene: TRBV6-5
j_gene: TRBJ1-5
CDR3nt: TGTGCCAGCAGTCTTTACAGGGGGGAGCCCCAGCATTTT
CDR3aa: CASSLYRGEPQHF

abundance: once
d_gene: .
v_gene: TRBV19
j_gene: TRBJ2-4
CDR3nt: TGTGCCAGTAGCCTTCAGGACAGAGCTAGAGCCAAAAACATTCAGTACTTC
CDR3aa: CASSLQDRARAKNIQYF

abundance: .
d_gene: TRBD1
v_gene: TRBV9
j_gene: TRBJ2-4
CDR3nt: TGTGCCAGCAGCGCTCATATTAACTCCGGGACAGGGGTCCCCAAAAACATTCAGTACTTC
CDR3aa: CASSAHINSGTGVPKNIQYF

abundance: .
d_gene: TRBD2
v_gene: TRBV3-1/TRBV3-2
j_gene: TRBJ2-2
CDR3nt: TGTGCCAGCAGCCCTGGGGGGGCCGGGGAGCTGTTTTTT
CDR3aa: CASSPGGAGELFF

abundance: .
d_gene: .
v_gene: TRBV9
j_gene: TRBJ1-3
CDR3nt: TGTGCCAGCAGCGCCGGGAACTCTGGAAACACCATATATTTT
CDR3aa: CASSAGNSGNTIYF

abundance: .
d_gene: TRBD1
v_gene: TRBV9
j_gene: TRBJ2-5
CDR3nt: TGTGCCAGCAGCGCGACAGGGGTAGGAGAGACCCAGTACTTC
CDR3aa: CASSATGVGETQYF

abundance: few
d_gene: .
v_gene: TRBV7-9
j_gene: TRBJ1-4
CDR3nt: TGTGCCAGCAGTTCTAGTCCTGCAACTAATGAAAAACTGTTTTTT
CDR3aa: CASSSSPATNEKLFF

abundance: .
d_gene: .
v_gene: TRBV30
j_gene: TRBJ2-2
CDR3nt: TGTGCCTGGAGAGGGGGAACAGCTTACCTCGGGGAGCTGTTTTTT
CDR3aa: CAWRGGTAYLGELFF

abundance: .
d_gene: .
v_gene: TRBV13
j_gene: TRBJ2-5
CDR3nt: TGTGCCAGCAGCTCCGGACAGTTTGGAGAGACCCAGTACTTC
CDR3aa: CASSSGQFGETQYF

abundance: .
d_gene: .
v_gene: TRBV27
j_gene: TRBJ2-3
CDR3nt: TGTGCCAGCAGTAACCAGGGTACCGGAACAGATACGCAGTATTTT
CDR3aa: CASSNQGTGTDTQYF

abundance: .
d_gene: .
v_gene: TRBV27
j_gene: TRBJ2-7
CDR3nt: TGTGCCAGCAGAGCCTCCTTTCCCCCCTACGAGCAGTACTTC
CDR3aa: CASRASFPPYEQYF

abundance: .
d_gene: .
v_gene: TRBV4-1
j_gene: TRBJ1-3
CDR3nt: TGCGCCAGCAGCCAAGGGCGGGGAGCAAGTCATTTTGGAAACACCATATATTTT
CDR3aa: CASSQGRGASHFGNTIYF

abundance: .
d_gene: .
v_gene: TRBV5-6
j_gene: TRBJ1-3
CDR3nt: TGTGCCAGCAGCGCAGGGGCTGGAAACACCATATATTTT
CDR3aa: CASSAGAGNTIYF

abundance: .
d_gene: .
v_gene: TRBV30
j_gene: TRBJ2-4
CDR3nt: TGTGCCTGGAGTTTCTCAGAAAAAAACATTCAGTACTTC
CDR3aa: CAWSFSEKNIQYF

abundance: .
d_gene: TRBD1
v_gene: TRBV7-8
j_gene: TRBJ1-4
CDR3nt: TGTGCCAGCAGCGCCCGACCGGGACAGTCTAATGAAAAACTGTTTTTT
CDR3aa: CASSARPGQSNEKLFF

abundance: once
d_gene: TRBD1
v_gene: TRBV6-5
j_gene: TRBJ2-1
CDR3nt: TGTGCCAGCAGTTATTGGGGGACAGGGGGCGGGAATGAGCAGTTCTTC
CDR3aa: CASSYWGTGGGNEQFF

abundance: .
d_gene: .
v_gene: TRBV28
j_gene: TRBJ1-5
CDR3nt: TGTGCCAGCGGGCCCAGGGCTAATCAGCCCCAGCATTTT
CDR3aa: CASGPRANQPQHF

abundance: .
d_gene: TRBD1
v_gene: TRBV24-1
j_gene: TRBJ1-6
CDR3nt: TGTGCCACCAGCGCCGGGACAGTTGGTTCACCCCTCCACTTT
CDR3aa: CATSAGTVGSPLHF

abundance: .
d_gene: TRBD2
v_gene: TRBV5-1
j_gene: TRBJ2-1
CDR3nt: TGCGCCAGCAGCTTGACTAGCGGCCCCTACAATGAGCAGTTCTTC
CDR3aa: CASSLTSGPYNEQFF

abundance: .
d_gene: .
v_gene: TRBV7-2
j_gene: TRBJ1-3
CDR3nt: TGTGCCAGCAGCTTATATTCCCTCAAGTCGGACTTTGGAAACACCATATATTTT
CDR3aa: CASSLYSLKSDFGNTIYF

abundance: once
d_gene: TRBD2
v_gene: TRBV5-8
j_gene: TRBJ2-1
CDR3nt: TGTGCCAGCAGCTTCTTTACACGGTTGCTAGCGGAAAGCTCCTACAATGAGCAGTTCTTC
CDR3aa: CASSFFTRLLAESSYNEQFF

abundance: .
d_gene: .
v_gene: TRBV5-1
j_gene: TRBJ2-2
CDR3nt: TGCGCCAGCAGCTTGGGACTAGTCAAGGGAGGGGAGCTGTTTTTT
CDR3aa: CASSLGLVKGGELFF

abundance: .
d_gene: .
v_gene: TRBV6-5
j_gene: TRBJ1-5
CDR3nt: TGTGCCAGCAGGGGGCGGGGTTATCGTCAGCCCCAGCATTTT
CDR3aa: CASRGRGYRQPQHF

abundance: .
d_gene: .
v_gene: TRBV5-6
j_gene: TRBJ1-6
CDR3nt: TGTGCCAGCAGCTTGGAAGGGAGGAGGAATTCACCCCTCCACTTT
CDR3aa: CASSLEGRRNSPLHF

abundance: .
d_gene: TRBD2
v_gene: TRBV6-4
j_gene: TRBJ2-1
CDR3nt: TGTGCCAGCAGTGTACCTAGCGGGAGGGCCAAGGAGGCTCAGCAGTTCTTC
CDR3aa: CASSVPSGRAKEAQQFF

abundance: .
d_gene: TRBD1
v_gene: TRBV29-1
j_gene: TRBJ2-6
CDR3nt: TGCAGCGCCCTGGGACAGCAAAAAAGCTCTGGGGCCAACGTCCTGACTTTC
CDR3aa: CSALGQQKSSGANVLTF

abundance: .
d_gene: .
v_gene: TRBV5-1
j_gene: TRBJ2-3
CDR3nt: TGCGCCAGCAGCGACACAGGGTCAGATACGCAGTATTTT
CDR3aa: CASSDTGSDTQYF

abundance: .
d_gene: .
v_gene: TRBV5-1
j_gene: TRBJ1-2
CDR3nt: TGCGCCAGCAGCTCGCCCCCAGGTGGCTACACCTTC
CDR3aa: CASSSPPGGYTF

abundance: .
d_gene: TRBD1
v_gene: TRBV10-3
j_gene: TRBJ1-2
CDR3nt: TGTGCCATCAGTGGGACAGGGGACTATGGCTACACCTTC
CDR3aa: CAISGTGDYGYTF

abundance: .
d_gene: TRBD1
v_gene: TRBV10-3
j_gene: TRBJ1-4
CDR3nt: TGTGCCATCAGCCAAACCGGGACAGGGAACGAAAAACTGTTTTTT
CDR3aa: CAISQTGTGNEKLFF

abundance: .
d_gene: TRBD2
v_gene: TRBV19
j_gene: TRBJ2-1
CDR3nt: TGTGCCAGTAGTTGGACTAGCGGGAGAAGAAATGAGCAGTTCTTC
CDR3aa: CASSWTSGRRNEQFF

abundance: once
d_gene: .
v_gene: TRBV4-3
j_gene: TRBJ1-1
CDR3nt: TGCGCCAGCAGCCAAGACTATAGGGGAACGAACACTGAAGCTTTCTTT
CDR3aa: CASSQDYRGTNTEAFF

abundance: .
d_gene: TRBD2
v_gene: TRBV11-3
j_gene: TRBJ2-3
CDR3nt: TGTGCCAGCAGGTTTAGCGGGAGGACAGATACGCAGTATTTT
CDR3aa: CASRFSGRTDTQYF

abundance: .
d_gene: .
v_gene: TRBV2
j_gene: TRBJ1-2
CDR3nt: TGTGCCAGCAGTCCGGACAAGGACGGCTATGGCTACACCTTC
CDR3aa: CASSPDKDGYGYTF